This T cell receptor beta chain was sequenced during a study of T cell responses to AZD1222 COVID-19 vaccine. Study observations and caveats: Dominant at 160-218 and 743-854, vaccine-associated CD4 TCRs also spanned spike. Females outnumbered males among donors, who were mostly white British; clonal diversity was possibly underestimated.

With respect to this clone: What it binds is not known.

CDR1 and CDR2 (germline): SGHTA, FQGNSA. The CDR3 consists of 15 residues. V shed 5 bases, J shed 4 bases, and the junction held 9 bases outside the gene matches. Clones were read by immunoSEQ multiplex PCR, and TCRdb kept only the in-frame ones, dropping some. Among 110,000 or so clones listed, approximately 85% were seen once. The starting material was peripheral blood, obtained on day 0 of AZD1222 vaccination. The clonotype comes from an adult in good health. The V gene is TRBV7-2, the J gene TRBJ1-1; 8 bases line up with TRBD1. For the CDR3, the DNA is TGTGCCAGCAGCCCTCGCAGGGGGCCGGGCACTGAAGCTTTCTTT. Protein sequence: CASSPRRGPGTEAFF.